What follows describes a single TCR beta chain. As yet, its antigen is unknown. Using immunoSEQ multiplex PCR, the repertoire was profiled, and TCRdb retains in-frame clones only, with some absent. The table shows a few hundred thousand clones, with roughly 87% occurring only once. Treatment defined: some 19 received Ad26.COV2.S at low or high dose, single or two shots; 5 received placebo; per-sample allocation not given. Samples analyzed were those drawn on day 63 after the first vaccine or placebo injection. At a Boston site, the person donating was an adult of 18-55 years. Expressing Wuhan-strain SARS-CoV-2 spike, an Ad26 vector served as the vaccine. The data originate from a study of Ad26.COV2.S vaccination and SARS-CoV-2 variants. Study information: Ad26.COV2.S shots went into the muscle once or twice, 56 days apart. Broader study findings: Whether participants received vaccine or placebo, their non-spike TCR breadth was similar.

The trim removed 3 bases at V and 3 bases at J, leaving 5 bases unmatched. Per the germline V gene, CDR1 is LGHDT and CDR2 is YNNKEL (reference sequence). The CDR3 runs to 15 residues. The chain is built from TRBV3-1 (or the pseudogene TRBV3-2) and TRBJ2-3, with 8 bases lining up with TRBD1. The material sequenced was peripheral blood, taken in a trial of Ad26.COV2.S vaccine versus placebo. The receptor comes from a person aged 18-60 years who received the Ad26.COV2.S COVID-19 vaccine or a placebo. In DNA form, the CDR3 reads TGTGCCAGCAGCCATCCAGGGGGCAAAACAGATACGCAGTATTTT. Translated: CASSHPGGKTDTQYF.